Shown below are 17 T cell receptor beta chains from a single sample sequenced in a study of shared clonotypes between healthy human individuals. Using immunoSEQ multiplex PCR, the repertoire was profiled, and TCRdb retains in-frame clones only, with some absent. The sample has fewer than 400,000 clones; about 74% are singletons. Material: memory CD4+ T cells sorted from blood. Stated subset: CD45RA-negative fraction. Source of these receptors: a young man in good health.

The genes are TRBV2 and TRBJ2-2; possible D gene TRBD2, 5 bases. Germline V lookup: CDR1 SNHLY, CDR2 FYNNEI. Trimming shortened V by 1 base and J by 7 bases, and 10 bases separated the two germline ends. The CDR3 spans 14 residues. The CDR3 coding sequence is TGTGCCAGCAGTGAAGGGCCGGGATTCGGGGAGCTGTTTTTT. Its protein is CASSEGPGFGELFF.

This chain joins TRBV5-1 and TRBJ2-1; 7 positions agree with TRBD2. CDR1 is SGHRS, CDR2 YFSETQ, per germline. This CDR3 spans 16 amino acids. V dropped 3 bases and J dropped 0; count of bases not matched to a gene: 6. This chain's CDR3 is CASSSRGGYSYNEQFF. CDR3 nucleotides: TGCGCCAGCAGCTCGCGGGGAGGGTACTCCTACAATGAGCAGTTCTTC.

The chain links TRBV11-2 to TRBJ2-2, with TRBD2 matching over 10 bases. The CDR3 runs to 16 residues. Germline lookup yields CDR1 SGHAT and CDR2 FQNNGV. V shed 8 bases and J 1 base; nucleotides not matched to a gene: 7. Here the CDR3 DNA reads TGTGCCAGCGGATTATTAGCGGGGGGGAACACCGGGGAGCTGTTTTTT. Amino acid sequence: CASGLLAGGNTGELFF.

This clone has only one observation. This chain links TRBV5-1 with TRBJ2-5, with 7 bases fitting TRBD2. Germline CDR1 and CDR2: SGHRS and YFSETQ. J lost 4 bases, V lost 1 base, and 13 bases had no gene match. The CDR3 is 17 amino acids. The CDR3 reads CASSLSPGRVGAETQYF. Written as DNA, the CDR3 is TGCGCCAGCAGCTTGTCGCCGGGGAGGGTGGGTGCAGAGACCCAGTACTTC.

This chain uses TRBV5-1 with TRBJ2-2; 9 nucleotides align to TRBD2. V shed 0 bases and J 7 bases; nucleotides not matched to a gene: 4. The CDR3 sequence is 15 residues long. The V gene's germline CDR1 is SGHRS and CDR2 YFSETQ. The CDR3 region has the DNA TGCGCCAGCAGCTTGGAGGGACTAGCTGTCGGGGAGCTGTTTTTT. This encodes CASSLEGLAVGELFF. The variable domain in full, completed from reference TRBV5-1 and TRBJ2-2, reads KAGVTQTPRYLIKTRGQQVTLSCSPISGHRSVSWYQQTPGQGLQFLFEYFSETQRNKGNFPGRFSGRQFSNSRSEMNVSTLELGDSALYLCASSLEGLAVGELFFGEGSRLTVL.

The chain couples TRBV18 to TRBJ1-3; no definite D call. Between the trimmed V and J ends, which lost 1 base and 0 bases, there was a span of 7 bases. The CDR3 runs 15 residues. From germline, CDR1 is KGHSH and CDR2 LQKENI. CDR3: CASSPQAPSGNTIYF. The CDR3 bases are TGTGCCAGCTCACCACAAGCTCCCTCTGGAAACACCATATATTTT.

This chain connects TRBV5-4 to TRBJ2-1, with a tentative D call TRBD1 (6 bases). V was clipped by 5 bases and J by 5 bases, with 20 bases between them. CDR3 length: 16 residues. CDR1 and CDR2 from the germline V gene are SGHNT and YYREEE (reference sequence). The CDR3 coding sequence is TGTGCCAGCAGGACCGGGACATCTGGTCCACACAATGAGCAGTTCTTC. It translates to CASRTGTSGPHNEQFF.

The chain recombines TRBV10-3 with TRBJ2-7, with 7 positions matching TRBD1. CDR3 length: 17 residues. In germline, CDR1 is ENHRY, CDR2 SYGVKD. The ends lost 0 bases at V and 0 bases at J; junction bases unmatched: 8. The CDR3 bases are TGTGCCATCAGTGAGTCGGCGACCGGGACAGTCTCCTACGAGCAGTACTTC. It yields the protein CAISESATGTVSYEQYF.

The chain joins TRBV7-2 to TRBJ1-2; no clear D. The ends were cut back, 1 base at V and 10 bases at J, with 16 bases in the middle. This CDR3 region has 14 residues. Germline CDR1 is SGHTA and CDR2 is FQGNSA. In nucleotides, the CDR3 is TGTGCCAGCAGCTTAGGCGGCAGCTCACGAGACTACACCTTC. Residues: CASSLGGSSRDYTF.

This CDR3 reads CSLKRGSYNEQFF. CDR3 DNA: TGCAGTCTTAAGCGGGGCTCCTACAATGAGCAGTTCTTC. The chain combines TRBV29-1 with TRBJ2-1, with 7 nucleotides matching TRBD2. CDR3 length: 13 amino acids. CDR1 is SQVTM, CDR2 ANQGSEA, per germline.

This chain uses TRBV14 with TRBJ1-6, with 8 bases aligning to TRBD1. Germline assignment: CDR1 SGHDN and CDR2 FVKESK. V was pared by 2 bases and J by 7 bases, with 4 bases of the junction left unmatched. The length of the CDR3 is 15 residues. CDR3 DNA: TGTGCCAGCAGCCAAAGGACAGGGTTCAATTCACCCCTCCACTTT. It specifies CASSQRTGFNSPLHF.

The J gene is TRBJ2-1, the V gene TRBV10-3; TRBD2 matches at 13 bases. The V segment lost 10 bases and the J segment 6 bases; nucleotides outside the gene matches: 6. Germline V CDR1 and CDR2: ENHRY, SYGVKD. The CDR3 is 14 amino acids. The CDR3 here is CATRGLAGVNEQFF. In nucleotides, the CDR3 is TGTGCCACCAGAGGACTAGCGGGAGTCAATGAGCAGTTCTTC.

The CDR3 DNA reads TGTGCCAGCAGCCCATTCTCGTCGTTCCCAAGCACAGATACGCAGTATTTT. This sequence encodes CASSPFSSFPSTDTQYF. V gene TRBV7-2 combines with J gene TRBJ2-3; no definite D call. CDR3 length: 17 amino acids. The germline gives CDR1 SGHTA, CDR2 FQGNSA. The V end lost 5 bases, the J end lost 0 bases, and 18 bases lay between the germline ends.

The CDR3 reads CASSFGSGRETQYF. As DNA, the CDR3 is TGTGCCAGCAGCTTTGGGAGCGGGAGGGAGACCCAGTACTTC. The rearrangement joins TRBV11-2 to TRBJ2-5; 9 bases match TRBD2. V shed 3 bases and J 5 bases; nucleotides not matched to a gene: 4. This CDR3 contains 14 residues. CDR1 is SGHAT, CDR2 FQNNGV, per germline.

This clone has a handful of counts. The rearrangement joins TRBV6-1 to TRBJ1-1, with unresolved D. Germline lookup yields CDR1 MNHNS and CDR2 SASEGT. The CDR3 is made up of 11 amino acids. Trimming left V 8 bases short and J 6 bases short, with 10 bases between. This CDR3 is CASAGFAEAFF. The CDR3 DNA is TGTGCCAGCGCTGGGTTTGCTGAAGCTTTCTTT.

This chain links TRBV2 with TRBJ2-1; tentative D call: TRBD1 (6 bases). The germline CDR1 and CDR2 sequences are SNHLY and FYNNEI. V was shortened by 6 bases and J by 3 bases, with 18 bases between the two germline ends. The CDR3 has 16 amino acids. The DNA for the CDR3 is TGTGCCAGCAGGATCCCAAGACAGGCTAGCTACAATGAGCAGTTCTTC. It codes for CASRIPRQASYNEQFF.

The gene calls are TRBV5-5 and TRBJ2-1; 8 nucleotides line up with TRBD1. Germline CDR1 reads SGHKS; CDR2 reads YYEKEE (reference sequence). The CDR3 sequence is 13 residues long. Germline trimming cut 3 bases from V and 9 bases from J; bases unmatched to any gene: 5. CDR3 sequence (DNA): TGTGCCAGCAGCTCGACAGGGGTTCTTGAGCAGTTCTTC. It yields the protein CASSSTGVLEQFF.